Each of the 21 T cell receptor beta chains below was sequenced from the same sample in a study of cytomegalovirus exposure and HLA in healthy donors. Both 60 Vbeta primers and 13 Jbeta primers went into the PCR. The repertoire was sequenced with immunoSEQ multiplex PCR; TCRdb's copy has only in-frame clones and lacks some. The sample lists about 76,000 clones, about three quarters occurring once. The sequenced material came from PBMCs. These receptors came from a male donor in good health and CMV-seropositive.

The J gene is TRBJ1-2, the V gene TRBV9; the D is unclear. This CDR3 comprises 13 residues. The germline V and J ends were trimmed by 4 bases and 4 bases, with 11 bases remaining between them. Germline CDR1 SGDLS, CDR2 YYNGEE. The CDR3 region is CASSPSGTYGYTF. The CDR3 region has the DNA TGTGCCAGCAGCCCGTCGGGAACCTATGGCTACACCTTC.

The chain couples TRBV7-8 to TRBJ2-7; D is unresolved. Per germline, CDR1 SGHVS and CDR2 FQNEAQ. The CDR3 covers 13 residues. V was trimmed by 5 bases and J by 4 bases, leaving 12 bases between them. CDR3 nucleotide sequence: TGTGCCAGCAGCCCCAGAACAAGTTACGAGCAGTACTTC. Translation: CASSPRTSYEQYF.

V gene TRBV7-8 combines with J gene TRBJ2-1; D is ambiguous. Trimming cost V 1 base and J 0 bases, with 7 bases left between them. This CDR3 region has 15 residues. Germline V gene sequence: CDR1 SGHVS, CDR2 FQNEAQ. In DNA form, the CDR3 reads TGTGCCAGCAGCTTAGATGGTAGCTCCTACAATGAGCAGTTCTTC. Translated, it gives CASSLDGSSYNEQFF. The variable domain in full, with the rest retrieved from reference TRBV7-8 and TRBJ2-1, is GAGVSQSPRYKVAKRGQDVALRCDPISGHVSLFWYQQALGQGPEFLTYFQNEAQLDKSGLPSDRFFAERPEGSVSTLKIQRTQQEDSAVYLCASSLDGSSYNEQFFGPGTRLTVL.

This chain uses TRBV7-9 with TRBJ1-1; TRBD1 might be the D (6 bases). Trimming removed 8 bases at V and 4 bases at J, with 23 bases between. Germline V gene data show CDR1 as SEHNR and CDR2 as FQNEAQ (reference sequence). This CDR3 comprises 16 residues. CDR3 DNA: TGTGCCAGCGGACAAATTGGGGGGGCTGGGCCCACTGAAGCTTTCTTT. It encodes CASGQIGGAGPTEAFF.

V and J are TRBV9 and TRBJ2-4; 11 bases agree with TRBD1. Germline trimming cut 2 bases from V and 5 bases from J; bases unmatched to any gene: 6. The CDR3 length is 16 residues. Germline CDR1 reads SGDLS; CDR2 reads YYNGEE. Here the CDR3 reads CASSVGTGGGQNIQYF. Written as DNA, the CDR3 is TGTGCCAGCAGCGTCGGGACAGGGGGAGGTCAAAACATTCAGTACTTC.

The chain recombines TRBV10-2 with TRBJ2-7, with D perhaps TRBD2 (6 bases). Per germline, CDR1 WSHSY and CDR2 SAAADI. This CDR3 comprises 13 residues. Trimming took 4 bases from V and 6 from J, leaving 13 bases between them. The chain's CDR3 is CASSAAGQGEQYF. The CDR3 region has the DNA TGCGCCAGCAGTGCAGCGGGTCAGGGCGAGCAGTACTTC.

V is TRBV9 and J is TRBJ2-1, with 7 nucleotides matching TRBD2. The V and J ends lost 2 bases and 7 bases, in that order; junction bases with no gene match: 6. CDR3 length: 14 amino acids. Germline assignment: CDR1 SGDLS and CDR2 YYNGEE. The CDR3 sequence: CASSVAGVMNEQFF. The CDR3 DNA follows: TGTGCCAGCAGCGTCGCGGGGGTAATGAATGAGCAGTTCTTC.

The chain recombines TRBV10-3 with TRBJ2-3, with 12 bases fitting TRBD2. This CDR3 spans 18 amino acids. From germline, CDR1 is ENHRY and CDR2 SYGVKD. Losses at the gene ends were 10 bases for V and 0 bases for J; bases not matched to a gene: 14. Here the CDR3 reads CATQQLAGGRKSTDTQYF. CDR3 DNA sequence: TGTGCCACCCAGCAGCTAGCGGGAGGGCGAAAAAGCACAGATACGCAGTATTTT.

V is TRBV7-9 and J is TRBJ2-1, with a tentative D call TRBD2 (6 bases). Germline values: CDR1 SEHNR, CDR2 FQNEAQ (reference sequence). V was cut by 1 base and J by 9 bases, with 16 bases left in between. CDR3 length equals 15 residues. The CDR3 DNA is TGTGCCAGCAGCTTAGATCTAGCGTCGACTGGTGAGCAGTTCTTC. Translation: CASSLDLASTGEQFF. Full variable domain (outside the CDR3, taken from reference TRBV7-9 and TRBJ2-1): DTGVSQNPRHKITKRGQNVTFRCDPISEHNRLYWYRQTLGQGPEFLTYFQNEAQLEKSRLLSDRFSAERPKGSFSTLEIQRTEQGDSAMYLCASSLDLASTGEQFFGPGTRLTVL.

There are a few counts of this clone. The chain is built from TRBV6-5 and TRBJ2-5; 10 positions agree with TRBD2. J was trimmed by 6 bases and V by 4 bases; bases with no gene match: 8. CDR3 length equals 15 residues. Germline CDR1 is MNHEY and CDR2 is SVGAGI. CDR3 loop: CASSLLASGSQTQYF. The DNA for the CDR3 is TGTGCCAGCAGTTTATTGGCTAGCGGGAGCCAGACCCAGTACTTC.

V gene TRBV28 combines with J gene TRBJ2-1; D perhaps matches TRBD2 (6 bases). Trimming cost V 7 bases and J 6 bases, with 22 bases left between them. The germline gives CDR1 MDHEN, CDR2 SYDVKM. This CDR3 is 16 amino acids long. The DNA for the CDR3 is TGTGCCAGCATCAGGAGCGGGCTCTCAGACCGCAATGAGCAGTTCTTC. As protein: CASIRSGLSDRNEQFF. Drawing the rest from reference TRBV28 and TRBJ2-1, the complete variable domain is DVKVTQSSRYLVKRTGEKVFLECVQDMDHENMFWYRQDPGLGLRLIYFSYDVKMKEKGDIPEGYSVSREKKERFSLILESASTNQTSMYLCASIRSGLSDRNEQFFGPGTRLTVL.

The chain combines TRBV5-1 with TRBJ1-2; D perhaps matches TRBD1 (5 bases). Deletions cut 3 bases from V and 4 bases from J, with 10 bases between. The CDR3 length is 13 residues. Germline V gene data show CDR1 as SGHRS and CDR2 as YFSETQ. The CDR3 DNA reads as TGCGCCAGCAGCTACGACAGAAGCTATGGCTACACCTTC. Amino acid sequence: CASSYDRSYGYTF.

In DNA, the CDR3 is TGTGCCAGCAAGACTAGCGGTCTTTCCTACGAGCAGTACTTC. Encoded protein: CASKTSGLSYEQYF. The gene calls are TRBV2 and TRBJ2-7; 9 bases line up with TRBD2. CDR1 is SNHLY, CDR2 FYNNEI, per germline. V trimming: 7 bases; J trimming: 1 base; junction bases outside the gene matches: 5. The CDR3 consists of 14 residues. Full variable domain (missing parts from reference TRBV2 and TRBJ2-7): EPEVTQTPSHQVTQMGQEVILRCVPISNHLYFYWYRQILGQKVEFLVSFYNNEISEKSEIFDDQFSVERPDGSNFTLKIRSTKLEDSAMYFCASKTSGLSYEQYFGPGTRLTVT.

This chain links TRBV30 with TRBJ2-5; 8 bases are shared with TRBD2. V shed 4 bases and J 5 bases; nucleotides not matched to a gene: 12. This CDR3 is 15 amino acids long. Looked up from germline, CDR1 is GTSNPN and CDR2 is SVGIG (reference sequence). The CDR3 nucleotides read TGTGCCTGGACTACTAGCGGTCGGGGGTGGGAGACCCAGTACTTC. Its protein product is CAWTTSGRGWETQYF. Complete variable domain (other parts from reference TRBV30 and TRBJ2-5): SQTIHQWPATLVQPVGSPLSLECTVEGTSNPNLYWYRQAAGRGLQLLFYSVGIGQISSEVPQNLSASRPQDRQFILSSKKLLLSDSGFYLCAWTTSGRGWETQYFGPGTRLLVL.

This sequence joins TRBV28 and TRBJ2-3; D gene ambiguous. The V gene lost 4 bases and the J gene lost 1 base, with 15 bases spanning the gap. The CDR3 spans 16 residues. The germline V gene encodes CDR1 MDHEN and CDR2 SYDVKM. The CDR3 is CASSSQIRRGTDTQYF. The CDR3 coding sequence is TGTGCCAGCAGTTCCCAGATCCGTCGGGGCACAGATACGCAGTATTTT. The full variable domain, its missing parts supplied by reference TRBV28 and TRBJ2-3, is DVKVTQSSRYLVKRTGEKVFLECVQDMDHENMFWYRQDPGLGLRLIYFSYDVKMKEKGDIPEGYSVSREKKERFSLILESASTNQTSMYLCASSSQIRRGTDTQYFGPGTRLTVL.

The rearrangement joins TRBV7-9 to TRBJ2-7, with TRBD2 matching 11 bases. The germline CDR1 and CDR2 sequences are SEHNR and FQNEAQ (reference sequence). CDR3 length equals 18 residues. Trimming removed 1 base from V and 4 bases from J; junction bases left unmatched: 12. CDR3 loop: CASSLDTPSGRPRYEQYF. The CDR3 DNA is TGTGCCAGCAGCTTAGATACGCCTAGCGGGAGGCCACGGTACGAGCAGTACTTC.

The V and J genes are TRBV7-9 and TRBJ2-1, with D possibly being TRBD1 (7 bases). CDR1 is SEHNR, CDR2 FQNEAQ, per germline (reference sequence). The V end was cut by 5 bases, the J end by 1 base, with 12 bases between. The CDR3 extends over 15 amino acids. This CDR3 reads CASSPQGTSYNEQFF. The CDR3 DNA follows: TGTGCCAGCAGCCCACAGGGGACTTCCTACAATGAGCAGTTCTTC. The whole variable domain, filled in from reference TRBV7-9 and TRBJ2-1, reads DTGVSQNPRHKITKRGQNVTFRCDPISEHNRLYWYRQTLGQGPEFLTYFQNEAQLEKSRLLSDRFSAERPKGSFSTLEIQRTEQGDSAMYLCASSPQGTSYNEQFFGPGTRLTVL.

The chain employs TRBV14 and TRBJ2-3, with D possibly TRBD2 on 6 matching bases. Germline V gene lookup returns CDR1 SGHDN and CDR2 FVKESK. V was clipped by 3 bases and J by 2 bases, with 12 bases between them. The CDR3 extends over 15 amino acids. CDR3 bases: TGTGCCAGCAGCCACCGTGGCGGGACCACAGATACGCAGTATTTT. This translates into CASSHRGGTTDTQYF.

The V call is TRBV28, the J call TRBJ2-7; D remains ambiguous. Trimming pared 6 bases from V and 2 bases from J, leaving 14 bases between. The CDR3 has 14 amino acids. Germline CDR1 reads MDHEN; CDR2 reads SYDVKM. The CDR3 DNA reads as TGTGCCAGCAGCCTCTCTGCCCTAGCCTACGAGCAGTACTTC. Encoded protein: CASSLSALAYEQYF.

The rearrangement joins TRBV5-4 to TRBJ2-7; 13 positions match TRBD2. Germline CDR1 and CDR2: SGHNT and YYREEE (reference sequence). The CDR3 is 15 amino acids. The V segment lost 4 bases and the J segment 5 bases; nucleotides outside the gene matches: 6. CDR3 in amino acids: CASSATSGRIHEQYF. Here the CDR3 DNA reads TGTGCCAGCAGCGCGACTAGCGGGAGGATTCACGAGCAGTACTTC.

The genes are TRBV27 and TRBJ1-2, with a tentative D call TRBD1 (5 bases). The CDR3 consists of 14 residues. V gave up 2 bases and J gave up 8 bases, with 15 bases separating them. CDR1 is MNHEY and CDR2 is SMNVEV in the germline V gene (reference sequence). The CDR3 spells CASSLLPGLGGYTF. The CDR3 DNA follows: TGTGCCAGCAGTTTACTGCCGGGACTAGGGGGCTACACCTTC.